This is a list of T cell receptor beta chains from one sample in a study of blood T cell repertoires in COVID-19. The assay was immunoSEQ multiplex PCR, and TCRdb's table has in-frame clones only and misses some. Altogether hundreds of thousands of clones are present, around 90% being singletons, with the ten largest covering about 1.5%. The sequenced sample consisted of PBMCs or T cells enriched from blood (not recorded which). The receptor source for this set is a woman between 50 and 59 years old who had recovered from COVID-19. CDR3s leave out the opening cysteine and the closing phenylalanine or tryptophan. The order of the fields is J gene, V gene, clone size, CDR3 protein. Clone sizes are given selectively: once, few, many, or a class where the clone is expanded.

>TRBJ2-1|TRBV27|.
ASSPDPGTPFYSSNEQF
>TRBJ2-1|TRBV7-6|.
ASSLVRVTWLSGNEQF
>TRBJ2-1|TRBV9|.
ASSLASGLYNEQF
>TRBJ2-7|TRBV4-1|.
ASSPKGGSLEQY
>TRBJ2-1|TRBV6-4|.
ASRESGASSYNEQF
>TRBJ2-6|TRBV4-2|.
ASSQDVGGGSGANVLT
>TRBJ2-3|TRBV4-1|.
ASSPRVPLAGSDTQY
>TRBJ1-1|TRBV4-3|.
ASSQDRGNTEAF
>TRBJ2-1|TRBV5-4|.
ASSLGAEAGEQF
>TRBJ2-1|TRBV28|.
ASSSGTSGYVNEQF
>TRBJ2-7|TRBV5-1|.
ASSAGSGRSREQY
>TRBJ1-6|TRBV5-1|many
ASSLDREYSPLH
>TRBJ1-2|TRBV28|.
ASSLLSLRHGYT
>TRBJ2-7|TRBV4-3|.
ASSQGDRGFAEQY
>TRBJ2-7|TRBV2|.
ASLGGGNEQY
>TRBJ2-7|TRBV15|.
ATSLAGVYEQY
>TRBJ1-1|TRBV27|.
ASSPNRFGEAF
>TRBJ2-1|TRBV7-2|few
ASRDGTSGSYNEQF
>TRBJ2-7|TRBV4-3|.
ASSQGLGQGGYEQY
>TRBJ2-7|TRBV2|.
ASSELNAGGEQY
>TRBJ1-1|TRBV15|.
ATSGGSHRGAF
>TRBJ2-3|TRBV10-1|once
ASGDRGPSTDTQY
>TRBJ1-6|TRBV7-2|few
ASSLVWGSGEPLH
>TRBJ2-7|TRBV18|once
ASSPRDRLSEQY
>TRBJ2-7|TRBV7-3|once
ASSPSPARSYEQY
>TRBJ2-4|TRBV4-3|.
ASSPGQGKDIQY
>TRBJ1-2|TRBV18|.
ASSPLGQTNPSGYT
>TRBJ2-2|TRBV11-2|.
ASSFRAGGPDGELF
>TRBJ2-2|TRBV2|.
ASRVLVFGELF
>TRBJ2-2|TRBV21-1|few
ASSKDRPNDTGELF
>TRBJ2-3|TRBV12-3/TRBV12-4|.
ASSPRGGDTQY
>TRBJ2-1|TRBV28|.
ASIVTPTRDLRYNEQF
>TRBJ2-1|TRBV28|.
ASSLGLAGDNEQF
>TRBJ2-5|TRBV28|.
ASTSSGEVETQY
>TRBJ1-5|TRBV28|once
ASSPSDRGQYQPQH
>TRBJ2-7|TRBV7-9|.
ASSSWTTYEQY
>TRBJ1-5|TRBV3-1/TRBV3-2|few
ASSQRDRGLSNQPQH
>TRBJ1-5|TRBV6-5|.
ASSYSSGGDQPQH
>TRBJ2-7|TRBV11-2|few
ASSLVGGYEQY
>TRBJ1-1|TRBV29-1|.
SVGGQNTEAF
>TRBJ2-1|TRBV7-3|few
ASSSSGNEQF
>TRBJ1-1|TRBV6-5|.
ASSWAAGEAF
>TRBJ1-5|TRBV19|.
ASKTKQGAFDQPQH
>TRBJ1-5|TRBV4-1|.
ASSFRDTSNQPQH
>TRBJ2-2|TRBV7-3|.
ASSSNPSGSTGELF
>TRBJ1-4|TRBV19|once
ASSISRDRSGKLF